This T cell receptor (beta chain) was profiled in a study of T cell responses to AZD1222 COVID-19 vaccine. Study observations and caveats: Donors were mostly white British, more females; clonal diversity possibly underestimated.

The CDR3 is 16 amino acids. V was trimmed by 2 bases and J by 4 bases, leaving 12 bases between them. The germline V gene has CDR1 MDHEN and CDR2 SYDVKM. Details on this clone: Its cognate antigen is unknown.

Libraries were prepared by immunoSEQ multiplex PCR; TCRdb keeps only in-frame clonotypes and omits some of them. The data hold approximately 84,000 clones, with 80% to 90% observed a single time. V and J are TRBV28 and TRBJ1-6; D is ambiguous. The sequence was collected from an adult who received the AZD1222 COVID-19 vaccine. The specimen comprised peripheral blood, sampled 28 days after the second AZD1222 dose. The CDR3 coding sequence is TGTGCCAGCAGTTTAGCATCAGGCCCATATAATTCACCCCTCCACTTT. Protein sequence: CASSLASGPYNSPLHF.